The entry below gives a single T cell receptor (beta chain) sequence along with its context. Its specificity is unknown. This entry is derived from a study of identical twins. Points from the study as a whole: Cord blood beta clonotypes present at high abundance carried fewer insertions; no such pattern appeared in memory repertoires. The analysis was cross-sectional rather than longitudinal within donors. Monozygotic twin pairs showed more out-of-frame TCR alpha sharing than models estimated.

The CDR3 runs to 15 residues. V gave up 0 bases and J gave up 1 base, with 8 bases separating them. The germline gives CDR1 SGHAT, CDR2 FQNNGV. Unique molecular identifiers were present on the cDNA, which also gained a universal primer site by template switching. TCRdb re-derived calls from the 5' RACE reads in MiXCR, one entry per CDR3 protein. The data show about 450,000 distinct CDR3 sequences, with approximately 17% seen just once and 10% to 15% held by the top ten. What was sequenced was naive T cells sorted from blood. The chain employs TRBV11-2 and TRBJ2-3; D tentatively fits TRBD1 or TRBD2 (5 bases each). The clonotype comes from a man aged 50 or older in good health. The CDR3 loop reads CASSLDGDGTDTQYF. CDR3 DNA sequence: TGTGCCAGCAGCTTAGACGGGGACGGCACAGATACGCAGTATTTT.